This T cell receptor (beta chain) was captured by sequencing in a study of vaccination effects on CD4 cells after COVID-19. Study overall: Participants got two doses of BNT162b2 or mRNA-1273 vaccine.

The sample holds a few counts of this clone. Its antigen is currently unknown. It was after around eleven days of culture that CD4+ T cells were isolated. Produced via immunoSEQ multiplex PCR; TCRdb's table is partial and in-frame only. The sample comprises some 39,000 clones, about 80% of which are singletons, and 2.9% rests with the top ten. The TCR was taken from a human donor who received a COVID-19 vaccine. The sample here was CD4+ T cells from PBMCs cultured without peptide, taken before COVID-19 vaccination.

The CDR3 DNA reads as TGTGCCAGCAGCTTGGCAGGGACGAACACCGGGGAGCTGTTTTTT. Amino acid sequence: CASSLAGTNTGELFF. V gene TRBV7-9 combines with J gene TRBJ2-2, with D tentatively TRBD1 (5 bases). The CDR3 is 15 residues long. Germline V CDR1 and CDR2: SEHNR, FQNEAQ (reference sequence). V gave up 3 bases and J gave up 0 bases, with 8 bases separating them.